This entry lists 5 T cell receptor beta chains sequenced from one sample in a study of blood T cell repertoires in COVID-19. Produced via immunoSEQ multiplex PCR; TCRdb's table is partial and in-frame only. Among around 200,000 clones, roughly 88% were seen once, and the ten largest hold 3% to 3.5%. Sequences were obtained from peripheral blood. These receptors originate from a man aged 55 to 70 with acute or convalescent COVID-19.

The V and J genes are TRBV27 and TRBJ1-6; 11 positions agree with TRBD1. From germline, CDR1 is MNHEY and CDR2 SMNVEV (reference sequence). This CDR3 comprises 18 residues. With V trimmed by 4 bases and J by 0 bases, 5 bases remained unmatched. CDR3 nucleotides: TGTGCCAGCAGTTCCGGGACAGGGGGTAGCTCCTATAATTCACCCCTCCACTTT. It specifies CASSSGTGGSSYNSPLHF.

The rearrangement uses TRBV6-5 and TRBJ2-5; the D gene is possibly TRBD2 (6 bases). Germline V gene lookup returns CDR1 MNHEY and CDR2 SVGAGI. The CDR3 totals 13 residues. Trimming cost V 7 bases and J 6 bases, with 15 bases left between them. CDR3 nucleotides: TGTGCCAGCAAGGAGAGCGGGCTGAAGACCCAGTACTTC. This codes for CASKESGLKTQYF.

The rearrangement uses TRBV15 and TRBJ2-1; TRBD1 agrees at 9 bases. Germline assignment: CDR1 LNHNV and CDR2 YYDKDF (reference sequence). Trimming removed 0 bases from V and 7 bases from J; junction bases left unmatched: 7. The CDR3 is made up of 16 amino acids. The CDR3 DNA is TGTGCCACCAGCAGAGATTGGGGACAGGGTGGAAATGAGCAGTTCTTC. Protein: CATSRDWGQGGNEQFF.

The rearrangement joins TRBV28 to TRBJ2-5; 8 nucleotides line up with TRBD1. CDR1 is MDHEN, CDR2 SYDVKM, per germline. The ends lost 4 bases at V and 3 bases at J; junction bases unmatched: 13. The CDR3 length is 17 residues. CDR3: CASSSTPGTGIKETQYF. CDR3 coding DNA: TGTGCCAGCAGTTCAACCCCCGGGACAGGAATCAAAGAGACCCAGTACTTC.

J is TRBJ2-7 and V is TRBV11-1; 10 bases agree with TRBD1. This CDR3 region has 14 residues. The J segment lost 7 bases and the V segment lost 2 bases, leaving 5 bases of the junction unmatched. Germline V gene lookup returns CDR1 SGHAT and CDR2 FQDESV (reference sequence). CDR3 sequence: CASSLLADRGEQYF. In DNA, the CDR3 is TGTGCCAGCAGCTTACTAGCGGACAGGGGGGAGCAGTACTTC.